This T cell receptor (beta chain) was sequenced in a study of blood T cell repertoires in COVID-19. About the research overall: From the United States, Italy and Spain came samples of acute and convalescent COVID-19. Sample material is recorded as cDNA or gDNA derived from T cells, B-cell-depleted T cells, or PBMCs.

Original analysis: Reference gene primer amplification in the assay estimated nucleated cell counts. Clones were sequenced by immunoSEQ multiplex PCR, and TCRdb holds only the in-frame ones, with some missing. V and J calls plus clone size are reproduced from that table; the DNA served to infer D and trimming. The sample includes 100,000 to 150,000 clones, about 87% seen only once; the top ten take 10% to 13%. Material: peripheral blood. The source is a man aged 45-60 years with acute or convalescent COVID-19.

The CDR3 nucleotides read TGTGCCAGCAGTTCGGACAGAAATAATTCACCCCTCCACTTT. Translating gives CASSSDRNNSPLHF. V usage is TRBV6-6 and J usage is TRBJ1-6; D is possibly TRBD1 (6 bases). Germline loops: CDR1 MNHNY, CDR2 SVGAGI (reference sequence). V dropped 4 bases and J dropped 5 bases, with 9 bases sitting between them. The CDR3 has 14 amino acids.